This TCR beta chain is from a study of T cells after yellow fever vaccination. TCRdb reprocessed the 5' RACE reads with MiXCR, giving one entry per CDR3 protein. Counted here are some 320,000 distinct CDR3 sequences, 8.7% occurring once; the ten biggest clones make up around 3.5%. Study results and limitations: Most clones from primary vaccination resurfaced after the booster (96% CD4, 88% CD8). Weaker, the secondary response peaked sooner, at day 5 versus 15.

Germline V gene lookup returns CDR1 MNHNY and CDR2 SVGAGI (reference sequence). The CDR3 loop spans 14 amino acids. V lost 5 bases, J lost 10 bases, and 15 bases lay in between. Points on this clonotype: What it binds is unknown.

This TCR was recovered from a man between 18 and 35 years old who received the YFV17D yellow fever vaccine. The specimen comprised CD4+ T cells sorted from PBMCs, sampled 5 days after the yellow fever booster vaccination. The V and J genes are TRBV6-6 and TRBJ1-6; D call uncertain. The CDR3 nucleotides are TGTGCCAGCAGTCAGCAGGATCGAAGATCACCCCTCCACTTT. It is translated as CASSQQDRRSPLHF.